This TCR beta chain was sequenced during a study of T-cell reconstitution after alpha-beta-depleted transplantation in children. The ends were cut back, 5 bases at V and 4 bases at J, with 11 bases in the middle. The CDR3 sequence is 13 residues long. Germline V CDR1 and CDR2: SGHTA, FQGNSA. Unique molecular identifiers were built into the TCRbeta library. TCRdb re-derived calls from the PCR reads in MiXCR, one entry per CDR3 protein. Here the sample spans 150,000 to 200,000 distinct CDR3 sequences, around 6.8% being singletons. This clonotype was seen many times. This specimen consisted of PBMCs from the stem cell graft donor, obtained from the stem cell graft. The receptor's source is a human donor who donated a stem cell graft to a child with Wiskott-Aldrich syndrome. The chain links TRBV7-2 to TRBJ2-5, with D possibly being TRBD2 (6 bases). CDR3 loop: CASSLKRAETQYF. CDR3 nucleotides: TGTGCCAGCAGCCTGAAGCGGGCAGAGACCCAGTACTTC. Full variable domain (rest looked up from reference TRBV7-2 and TRBJ2-5): GAGVSQSPSNKVTEKGKDVELRCDPISGHTALYWYRQSLGQGLEFLIYFQGNSAPDKSGLPSDRFSAERTGGSVSTLTIQRTQQEDSAVYLCASSLKRAETQYFGPGTRLLVL.